The 12 T cell receptor beta chains below were found in one sample sequenced in a study of cytomegalovirus exposure and HLA in healthy donors. Only in-frame clones appear in the TCRdb table, and some are missing; sequencing was by immunoSEQ multiplex PCR. The sample has about 82,000 clones; about 92% are singletons. Sequenced input: PBMCs. These TCRs come from a man younger than 35 in good health and CMV-seronegative.

The chain uses TRBV9 and TRBJ1-2; D remains unclear. Germline V lookup: CDR1 SGDLS, CDR2 YYNGEE. Trimming removed 0 bases from V and 2 bases from J, with 20 bases in between. This CDR3 contains 18 residues. The CDR3 bases are TGTGCCAGCAGCGTAGAAGAGTACCTCCGGCGGGGAAACTATGGCTACACCTTC. It encodes CASSVEEYLRRGNYGYTF. Together with reference TRBV9 and TRBJ1-2, the CDR3 gives the full variable domain: DSGVTQTPKHLITATGQRVTLRCSPRSGDLSVYWYQQSLDQGLQFLIQYYNGEERAKGNILERFSAQQFPDLHSELNLSSLELGDSALYFCASSVEEYLRRGNYGYTFGSGTRLTVV.

The chain is built from TRBV29-1 and TRBJ2-5, with D perhaps TRBD1 (6 bases). V shed 7 bases and J shed 4 bases, with 16 bases lying between them. The CDR3 loop spans 13 amino acids. Germline V lookup: CDR1 SQVTM, CDR2 ANQGSEA. The CDR3, as DNA: TGCAGCGGGGAACGACAGGCGGGAGAGACCCAGTACTTC. Its translation is CSGERQAGETQYF.

This chain connects TRBV28 to TRBJ2-1, with 9 bases fitting TRBD1. CDR1 and CDR2 (germline): MDHEN, SYDVKM. With 6 bases clipped from V and 5 bases from J, the junction kept 8 bases outside the gene matches. This CDR3 has 15 amino acids. In DNA form, the CDR3 reads TGTGCCAGCAGCCCAGCCGGGACAGGGAACAATGAGCAGTTCTTC. The encoded protein is CASSPAGTGNNEQFF.

The chain has TRBV5-1 and TRBJ1-4; D is perhaps TRBD1 (6 bases). CDR1 is SGHRS and CDR2 is YFSETQ in the germline V gene. The ends were cut back, 4 bases at V and 0 bases at J, with 13 bases in the middle. This CDR3 has 16 amino acids. The CDR3 sequence: CASSPDSPSTNEKLFF. DNA for the CDR3: TGCGCCAGCAGCCCGGACAGCCCTTCAACTAATGAAAAACTGTTTTTT.

This clone was observed a single time. The chain has TRBV21-1 and TRBJ2-6; the tabulated D call, TRBD1, remains unverified against the DNA. TRBV21-1 is shown as a pseudogene. This CDR3 has 18 residues. CDR3 DNA sequence: TGTGCCAGCAGCACCCGGGACATCTCCCCGAAAGGGGCCAACGTCCTGACTTTC. Translating gives CASSTRDISPKGANVLTF.

V gene TRBV27 combines with J gene TRBJ1-1; D gene uncertain. V was pared by 3 bases and J by 0 bases, with 8 bases between. CDR1 is MNHEY and CDR2 is SMNVEV in the germline V gene (reference sequence). This CDR3 is built from 14 residues. Here the CDR3 reads CASSFRGMNTEAFF. CDR3 DNA: TGTGCCAGCAGTTTCCGCGGAATGAACACTGAAGCTTTCTTT.

The V call is TRBV6-5, the J call TRBJ1-1; D unclear. In germline, CDR1 is MNHEY, CDR2 SVGAGI. The length of the CDR3 is 12 residues. V lost 2 bases to trimming and J lost 5 bases, with 6 bases between them. The CDR3 sequence: CASSYHGTEAFF. CDR3 sequence (DNA): TGTGCCAGCAGTTACCACGGGACTGAAGCTTTCTTT.

This clone was counted once. This chain joins TRBV9 and TRBJ2-3, with 7 bases fitting TRBD2. Germline V CDR1 and CDR2: SGDLS, YYNGEE. This CDR3 has 14 residues. J gave up 2 bases and V 2 bases, and 2 bases lay outside the gene matches. The CDR3 DNA is TGTGCCAGCAGCGTCCTAGCGGCCACAGATACGCAGTATTTT. Amino acid sequence: CASSVLAATDTQYF.

The chain carries TRBV7-8 and TRBJ1-1, with a weak D call TRBD1 (6 bases). The V gene lost 2 bases and the J gene lost 5 bases, with 18 bases spanning the gap. CDR3 length equals 16 residues. Germline V lookup: CDR1 SGHVS, CDR2 FQNEAQ. The CDR3 here is CASSLFRGFGSTEAFF. In DNA form, the CDR3 reads TGTGCCAGCAGCTTATTCAGGGGATTTGGTAGTACTGAAGCTTTCTTT.

V is TRBV25-1 and J is TRBJ2-1; D ambiguous. The germline CDR1 and CDR2 sequences are MGHDK and SYGVNS. This CDR3 spans 12 amino acids. V was shortened by 5 bases and J by 0 bases, with 2 bases between the two germline ends. The CDR3 protein is CASSYSYNEQFF. The DNA for the CDR3 is TGTGCCAGCAGTTACTCCTACAATGAGCAGTTCTTC.

This chain joins TRBV11-2 and TRBJ2-4; D not certain. This CDR3 is 15 amino acids long. Germline CDR1 reads SGHAT; CDR2 reads FQNNGV. Trimming took off 5 bases at V and 1 base at J, with 12 bases between the two ends. The DNA for the CDR3 is TGTGCCAGCAGCCTAGGGTCTAGGGCCAAAAACATTCAGTACTTC. Its translation: CASSLGSRAKNIQYF.

V is TRBV6-6 and J is TRBJ2-7, with 10 bases fitting TRBD2. The CDR3 sequence is 14 residues long. Germline-derived CDR1 and CDR2 are MNHNY and SVGAGI (reference sequence). V gave up 6 bases and J gave up 4 bases; unmatched junction bases: 6. CDR3 nucleotides: TGTGCCAGCAGATTAGCGGGAGGATCTTACGAGCAGTACTTC. Protein product: CASRLAGGSYEQYF.